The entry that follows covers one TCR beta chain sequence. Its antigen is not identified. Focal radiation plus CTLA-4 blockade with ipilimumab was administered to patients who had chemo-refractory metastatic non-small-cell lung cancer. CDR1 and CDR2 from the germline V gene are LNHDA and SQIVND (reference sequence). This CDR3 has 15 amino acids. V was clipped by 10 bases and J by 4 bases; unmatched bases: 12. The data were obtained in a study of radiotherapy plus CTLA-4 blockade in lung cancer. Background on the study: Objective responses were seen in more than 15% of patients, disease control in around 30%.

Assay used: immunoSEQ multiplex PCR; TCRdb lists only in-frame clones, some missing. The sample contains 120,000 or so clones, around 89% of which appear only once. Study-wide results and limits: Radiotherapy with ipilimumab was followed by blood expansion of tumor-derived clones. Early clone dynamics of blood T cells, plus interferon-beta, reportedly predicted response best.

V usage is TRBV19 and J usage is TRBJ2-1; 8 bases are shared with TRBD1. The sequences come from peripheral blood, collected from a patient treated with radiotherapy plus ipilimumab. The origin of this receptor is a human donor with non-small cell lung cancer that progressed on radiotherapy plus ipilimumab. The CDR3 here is CATEKNRDRYNEQFF. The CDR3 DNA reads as TGTGCCACCGAGAAAAACCGGGACAGGTACAATGAGCAGTTCTTC.